A single sample gave rise to the 28 T cell receptor beta chains below, sequenced in a study of blood T cell repertoires in COVID-19. The protocol was immunoSEQ multiplex PCR, while the TCRdb copy is restricted to in-frame clones and leaves out a portion. The table lists 100,000 to 150,000 clones, more than 75% of them singletons, with 1.5% in the top ten. The source material was peripheral blood. These receptors originate from a human donor in a cohort sampled during active COVID-19.

CDR3: CASSRRDSDIEKLFF. DNA for the CDR3: TGTGCCAGCAGCCGAAGAGACAGTGATATAGAAAAACTGTTTTTT. The chain employs TRBV5-4 and TRBJ1-4, with D possibly TRBD1 on 5 matching bases. CDR3 size: 15 residues. Germline V gives CDR1 SGHNT, CDR2 YYREEE (reference sequence). Trimming removed 4 bases at V and 8 bases at J, with 18 bases between. Full variable domain (rest looked up from reference TRBV5-4 and TRBJ1-4): ETGVTQSPTHLIKTRGQQVTLRCSSQSGHNTVSWYQQALGQGPQFIFQYYREEENGRGNFPPRFSGLQFPNYSSELNVNALELDDSALYLCASSRRDSDIEKLFFGSGTQLSVL.

This chain links TRBV19 with TRBJ1-6; 8 nucleotides line up with TRBD1. The CDR3 runs 16 residues. V lost 6 bases to trimming and J lost 8 bases; unmatched junction nucleotides: 12. CDR1 and CDR2 (germline): LNHDA, SQIVND (reference sequence). CDR3 sequence: CASSRDRGGMDSPLHF. In DNA form, the CDR3 reads TGTGCCAGTAGCCGTGACAGGGGAGGAATGGATTCACCCCTCCACTTT.

This clone came up once. V usage is TRBV28 and J usage is TRBJ2-2; perhaps TRBD2 as D (5 bases). The ends were cut back, 1 base at V and 3 bases at J, with 12 bases in the middle. Germline V gene lookup returns CDR1 MDHEN and CDR2 SYDVKM. The CDR3 consists of 16 residues. This CDR3 reads CASSLLSGKDTGELFF. The CDR3 coding sequence is TGTGCCAGCAGTTTATTATCGGGGAAGGACACCGGGGAGCTGTTTTTT. The whole variable domain, filled in from reference TRBV28 and TRBJ2-2, reads DVKVTQSSRYLVKRTGEKVFLECVQDMDHENMFWYRQDPGLGLRLIYFSYDVKMKEKGDIPEGYSVSREKKERFSLILESASTNQTSMYLCASSLLSGKDTGELFFGEGSRLTVL.

The genes are TRBV10-2 and TRBJ1-4, with 12 bases that match TRBD1. There are 15 residues in the CDR3. The germline CDR1 and CDR2 sequences are WSHSY and SAAADI. J lost 7 bases, V lost 8 bases, and 8 bases had no gene match. Here the CDR3 DNA reads TGCGCCAGCCGGGACAGGGGGCCCCGGGGTGAAAAACTGTTTTTT. This gives the protein CASRDRGPRGEKLFF.

This clone appeared once. V usage is TRBV2 and J usage is TRBJ1-1; D ambiguous. Germline V lookup: CDR1 SNHLY, CDR2 FYNNEI. V lost 4 bases and J lost 1, with 10 bases in between. The CDR3 is 14 amino acids. The CDR3 here is CASSGGYENTEAFF. The CDR3 nucleotides read TGTGCCAGCAGTGGAGGCTATGAGAACACTGAAGCTTTCTTT.

This chain connects TRBV5-1 to TRBJ2-5, with D tentatively TRBD2 (6 bases). The CDR3 loop spans 15 amino acids. Trimming cost V 4 bases and J 2 bases, with 15 bases left between them. Per the germline V gene, CDR1 is SGHRS and CDR2 is YFSETQ. This CDR3 is CASSPTSGEQETQYF. The CDR3 nucleotides are TGCGCCAGCAGCCCGACTAGTGGGGAACAAGAGACCCAGTACTTC.

The chain is built from TRBV19 and TRBJ2-7, with D maybe TRBD1 (6 bases). With 7 bases removed from V and 3 bases from J, the gap between germline ends came to 19 bases. The CDR3 extends over 15 amino acids. Per the germline V gene, CDR1 is LNHDA and CDR2 is SQIVND (reference sequence). CDR3 residues: CASKRSWAGDYEQYF. CDR3 nucleotide sequence: TGTGCCAGTAAGCGGTCTTGGGCAGGGGACTACGAGCAGTACTTC.

The CDR3, as DNA: TGTGCCAGCAGTTTAGGACCAACAGGGACCTATGGCTACACCTTC. This encodes CASSLGPTGTYGYTF. The chain uses TRBV27 and TRBJ1-2, with D possibly TRBD1 on 6 matching bases. The CDR3 is made up of 15 amino acids. Trimming left V 2 bases short and J 4 bases short, with 14 bases between. Germline V gene lookup returns CDR1 MNHEY and CDR2 SMNVEV (reference sequence).

This clone came up once. This chain links TRBV3-1 (or the pseudogene TRBV3-2) with TRBJ1-5; D remains unclear. Germline assignment: CDR1 LGHDT and CDR2 YNNKEL (reference sequence). V was pared by 1 base and J by 0 bases, with 7 bases between. The CDR3 runs 15 residues. As DNA, the CDR3 is TGTGCCAGCAGCCAAGCAGGATATAGCAATCAGCCCCAGCATTTT. Protein: CASSQAGYSNQPQHF.

The chain combines TRBV20-1 with TRBJ2-7, with TRBD2 matching over 7 bases. The ends lost 3 bases at V and 10 bases at J; junction bases unmatched: 6. The CDR3 sequence is 11 residues long. Germline CDR1 DFQATT, CDR2 SNEGSKA (reference sequence). CDR3 in amino acids: CSARGGSQQYF. In DNA, the CDR3 is TGCAGTGCTAGGGGCGGGAGCCAACAGTACTTC.

The rearrangement joins TRBV5-5 to TRBJ1-1; 7 bases match TRBD1. This CDR3 is 15 amino acids long. V trimming: 5 bases; J trimming: 1 base; junction bases outside the gene matches: 8. CDR1 and CDR2 (germline): SGHKS, YYEKEE (reference sequence). The CDR3 DNA is TGTGCCAGCAGGTCCCCGGGACAGCGGAACACTGAAGCTTTCTTT. Protein sequence: CASRSPGQRNTEAFF.

The chain employs TRBV2 and TRBJ2-7, with 7 positions matching TRBD2. Germline values: CDR1 SNHLY, CDR2 FYNNEI. Unmatched junction bases numbered 4, after V lost 6 bases and J lost 5 bases. The CDR3 length is 12 residues. The CDR3 sequence: CASSWGGDEQYF. CDR3 DNA: TGTGCCAGCAGCTGGGGGGGGGACGAGCAGTACTTC.

The genes are TRBV3-1 (or the pseudogene TRBV3-2) and TRBJ2-1; 12 nucleotides align to TRBD2. Germline assignment: CDR1 LGHDT and CDR2 YNNKEL (reference sequence). This CDR3 is 15 amino acids long. V was pared by 5 bases and J by 4 bases, with 3 bases of the junction left unmatched. The CDR3 loop reads CASSWGLAGYNEQFF. The CDR3 bases are TGTGCCAGCAGCTGGGGACTAGCGGGTTACAATGAGCAGTTCTTC.

This clone was observed a handful of times. This chain uses TRBV5-4 with TRBJ1-1, with D perhaps TRBD1 (6 bases). The CDR3 consists of 14 residues. The ends were cut back, 3 bases at V and 1 base at J, with 10 bases in the middle. Germline V lookup: CDR1 SGHNT, CDR2 YYREEE (reference sequence). CDR3: CASSSTGSNTEAFF. CDR3 DNA sequence: TGTGCCAGCAGCTCCACAGGGTCGAACACTGAAGCTTTCTTT. The whole variable domain, remainder taken from reference TRBV5-4 and TRBJ1-1, is ETGVTQSPTHLIKTRGQQVTLRCSSQSGHNTVSWYQQALGQGPQFIFQYYREEENGRGNFPPRFSGLQFPNYSSELNVNALELDDSALYLCASSSTGSNTEAFFGQGTRLTVV.

This clone was counted only a few times. This chain links TRBV14 with TRBJ2-3; 10 bases match TRBD2. V trimming: 4 bases; J trimming: 2 bases; junction bases outside the gene matches: 6. Per the germline V gene, CDR1 is SGHDN and CDR2 is FVKESK. This CDR3 comprises 16 residues. The CDR3 sequence is CASSLYSGRPTDTQYF. The CDR3, as DNA: TGTGCCAGCAGCCTCTATAGCGGGAGGCCCACAGATACGCAGTATTTT.

V is TRBV28 and J is TRBJ2-5; TRBD2 matches at 7 bases. The CDR3 has 15 residues. Trimming at V came to 3 bases and at J to 5 bases, leaving 9 bases not matched to a gene. CDR1 is MDHEN and CDR2 is SYDVKM in the germline V gene. CDR3 nucleotides: TGTGCCAGCAGTTTTTGGCGGGAGAGGAGGGAGACCCAGTACTTC. Translation gives CASSFWRERRETQYF.

The chain couples TRBV19 to TRBJ1-5, with D maybe TRBD1 (5 bases). V was clipped by 5 bases and J by 3 bases, with 14 bases between them. Germline-derived CDR1 and CDR2 are LNHDA and SQIVND (reference sequence). This CDR3 spans 15 amino acids. In DNA, the CDR3 is TGTGCCAGTAGTCATTCCAGGGCTCTCAATCAGCCCCAGCATTTT. Protein sequence: CASSHSRALNQPQHF.

This chain links TRBV4-1 with TRBJ1-2; no clear D gene. V dropped 0 bases and J dropped 9 bases, with 11 bases sitting between them. Germline V gene lookup returns CDR1 MGHRA and CDR2 YSYEKL. The CDR3 runs to 13 residues. The CDR3, as DNA: TGCGCCAGCAGCCAAGATTTGGGCAGAAGCTACACCTTC. Translated: CASSQDLGRSYTF.

The V gene is TRBV3-1 (or the pseudogene TRBV3-2), the J gene TRBJ2-6; D is unresolved. This CDR3 is 21 amino acids long. V was pared by 3 bases and J by 0 bases, with 24 bases between. Per germline, CDR1 LGHDT and CDR2 YNNKEL (reference sequence). CDR3 sequence: CASSHNNFRIYSSSGANVLTF. The CDR3 DNA sequence: TGTGCCAGCAGCCACAACAACTTCAGGATTTACTCGTCCTCTGGGGCCAACGTCCTGACTTTC.

The chain is built from TRBV6-5 and TRBJ1-2; TRBD1 is a possible D gene (6 bases). This CDR3 is 12 amino acids long. Trimming took off 6 bases at V and 3 bases at J, with 8 bases between the two ends. CDR1 MNHEY and CDR2 SVGAGI come from the germline V gene. The CDR3 DNA reads as TGTGCCAGCAGAAGGACAGACTATGGCTACACCTTC. This gives the protein CASRRTDYGYTF.

This clone was picked up one time. This chain uses TRBV7-2 with TRBJ1-1; D is possibly TRBD1 (6 bases). This CDR3 spans 15 amino acids. Germline V lookup: CDR1 SGHTA, CDR2 FQGNSA. V was pared by 5 bases and J by 0 bases, with 13 bases between. The CDR3 DNA is TGTGCCAGCAGCATTCAGAGACAGGTGAACACTGAAGCTTTCTTT. Amino acids: CASSIQRQVNTEAFF. Together with reference TRBV7-2 and TRBJ1-1, the CDR3 gives the full variable domain: GAGVSQSPSNKVTEKGKDVELRCDPISGHTALYWYRQSLGQGLEFLIYFQGNSAPDKSGLPSDRFSAERTGGSVSTLTIQRTQQEDSAVYLCASSIQRQVNTEAFFGQGTRLTVV.

V and J are TRBV7-8 and TRBJ2-1; TRBD1 matches at 8 bases. Germline-derived CDR1 and CDR2 are SGHVS and FQNEAQ. Germline trimming cut 1 base from V and 3 bases from J; bases unmatched to any gene: 2. The CDR3 runs 15 residues. The CDR3 DNA is TGTGCCAGCAGCTTAGGGACAGGGATCTACAATGAGCAGTTCTTC. It translates to CASSLGTGIYNEQFF.

The chain uses TRBV6-4 and TRBJ2-1; a possible D gene is TRBD1 (6 bases). The CDR3 runs 15 residues. In germline, CDR1 is MRHNA, CDR2 SNTAGT. The V gene lost 6 bases and the J gene lost 3 bases, with 15 bases spanning the gap. CDR3 region: CASSDNRADYNEQFF. CDR3 coding DNA: TGTGCCAGCAGCGACAACAGGGCGGACTACAATGAGCAGTTCTTC.

The V gene is TRBV7-9, the J gene TRBJ1-1; D possibly corresponds to TRBD1 (5 bases). Germline values: CDR1 SEHNR, CDR2 FQNEAQ (reference sequence). CDR3 size: 11 residues. The germline V and J ends were trimmed by 1 base and 8 bases, with 5 bases remaining between them. The CDR3 loop reads CASSLGQEAFF. DNA of the CDR3: TGTGCCAGCAGCTTAGGACAGGAAGCTTTCTTT.

This sequence joins TRBV6-4 and TRBJ2-1, with 14 bases that match TRBD2. J gave up 8 bases and V 3 bases, and 3 bases lay outside the gene matches. The germline gives CDR1 MRHNA, CDR2 SNTAGT. The CDR3 covers 15 residues. The CDR3 is CASSEGLAGGHEQFF. The CDR3 region has the DNA TGTGCCAGCAGTGAAGGACTAGCGGGGGGACATGAGCAGTTCTTC.

This clone was detected ten times or more. The chain is built from TRBV6-5 and TRBJ2-1; 10 positions match TRBD1. The CDR3 loop spans 15 amino acids. The V and J ends lost 5 bases and 3 bases, in that order; junction bases with no gene match: 4. The germline V gene has CDR1 MNHEY and CDR2 SVGAGI. CDR3 amino acids: CASSRGQGIYNEQFF. CDR3 nucleotides: TGTGCCAGCAGTCGGGGACAGGGGATCTACAATGAGCAGTTCTTC.

The V call is TRBV7-2, the J call TRBJ2-2, with 8 positions matching TRBD2. Unmatched junction bases numbered 8, after V lost 4 bases and J lost 7 bases. The CDR3 length is 15 residues. Germline V gives CDR1 SGHTA, CDR2 FQGNSA. Written as DNA, the CDR3 is TGTGCCAGCAGCTCAACGGGGGGGCTAGGCGGGGAGCTGTTTTTT. Protein product: CASSSTGGLGGELFF.

This chain connects TRBV15 to TRBJ2-7; possibly TRBD2 for D (6 bases). The germline V gene encodes CDR1 LNHNV and CDR2 YYDKDF (reference sequence). The CDR3 covers 15 residues. V was pared by 1 base and J by 1 base, with 11 bases between. The CDR3 protein is CATSRGRGLSYEQYF. In DNA form, the CDR3 reads TGTGCCACCAGCAGAGGGCGGGGCCTTTCCTACGAGCAGTACTTC.